This is a list of T cell receptor beta chains from one sample in a study of T cell responses to AZD1222 COVID-19 vaccine. Generated by immunoSEQ multiplex PCR, the TCRdb table keeps only in-frame clones and is missing some. The repertoire holds 80,000 to 90,000 clones, approximately 90% seen once, with around 5.2% in the top ten. Sample: peripheral blood, taken on day 0 of AZD1222 vaccination. The source of these receptors is an adult in good health. The CDR3 runs from the conserved cysteine through the conserved F or W. The order of the fields is D gene, V gene, J gene, CDR3 DNA, CDR3 protein. D genes are given only for firm matches.

>NA|TRBV18|TRBJ2-1
TGTGCCAGCTCACCAATTGACAATGAGCAGTTCTTC
CASSPIDNEQFF
>NA|TRBV29-1|TRBJ2-7
TGCAGCGCCACCGGTTCCAACGAGCAGTACTTC
CSATGSNEQYF
>NA|TRBV29-1|TRBJ2-1
TGCAGCGTTGAATTTATGGGGGGAGAAGTCTACAATGAGCAGTTCTTC
CSVEFMGGEVYNEQFF
>NA|TRBV7-2|TRBJ2-1
TGTGCCAGCAGCTCCTACGTCAATGAGCAGTTCTTC
CASSSYVNEQFF
>NA|TRBV4-3|TRBJ1-2
TGCGCCAGCAGCCAAGCCTCGGCCGGTCCCTATGGCTACACCTTC
CASSQASAGPYGYTF
>TRBD1|TRBV28|TRBJ2-7
TGTGCCAGCAGGGGCACAGGGGGCGCTTCCTACGAGCAGTACTTC
CASRGTGGASYEQYF
>TRBD1|TRBV19|TRBJ2-2
TGTGCCAGTACCGGGACAGGGAGCACCGGGGAGCTGTTTTTT
CASTGTGSTGELFF
>TRBD2|TRBV19|TRBJ2-5
TGTGCCAGTAGTATAGAGGGTAGCGGGAGGAGAGAGACCCAGTACTTC
CASSIEGSGRRETQYF
>NA|TRBV29-1|TRBJ1-2
TGCAGCGTTGAAGGGGCGGGACGCCAGGGAGGTGGCTACACCTTC
CSVEGAGRQGGGYTF
>TRBD1|TRBV7-2|TRBJ1-1
TGTGCCAGCAGCCGGCAGGGGGCGCAGACTGAAGCTTTCTTT
CASSRQGAQTEAFF
>TRBD1|TRBV11-2|TRBJ2-1
TGTGCCAGCAGCTTAGTGAGGGGGCTCAATGAGCAGTTCTTC
CASSLVRGLNEQFF
>NA|TRBV2|TRBJ2-7
TGTGCCAGCAGTGTTTTCTACGAGCAGTACTTC
CASSVFYEQYF
>NA|TRBV28|TRBJ1-3
TGTGCCAGCAGTTTAAACCCAGGCCTGGGAGGAGGAAACACCATATATTTT
CASSLNPGLGGGNTIYF
>NA|TRBV9|TRBJ1-1
TGTGCCAGCAGCGTAGGGCAGGGGTTGTCTGAAGCTTTCTTT
CASSVGQGLSEAFF
>TRBD2|TRBV2|TRBJ2-1
TGTGCCAGCAGTGAAGGGGGCCCGAGACTAGCGGTTGACTACAATGAGCAGTTCTTC
CASSEGGPRLAVDYNEQFF
>TRBD1|TRBV5-5|TRBJ1-1
TGTGCCAGCAGCTTGAACAGGGGTGAAGCTTTCTTT
CASSLNRGEAFF
>TRBD2|TRBV27|TRBJ2-1
TGTGCCAGCAGTTCCCAACTAGCGGGAGAATCCAATGAGCAGTTCTTC
CASSSQLAGESNEQFF
>NA|TRBV5-4|TRBJ1-6
TGTGCCAGCAGCTTGTCTGATCCGGGTTCACCCCTCCACTTT
CASSLSDPGSPLHF